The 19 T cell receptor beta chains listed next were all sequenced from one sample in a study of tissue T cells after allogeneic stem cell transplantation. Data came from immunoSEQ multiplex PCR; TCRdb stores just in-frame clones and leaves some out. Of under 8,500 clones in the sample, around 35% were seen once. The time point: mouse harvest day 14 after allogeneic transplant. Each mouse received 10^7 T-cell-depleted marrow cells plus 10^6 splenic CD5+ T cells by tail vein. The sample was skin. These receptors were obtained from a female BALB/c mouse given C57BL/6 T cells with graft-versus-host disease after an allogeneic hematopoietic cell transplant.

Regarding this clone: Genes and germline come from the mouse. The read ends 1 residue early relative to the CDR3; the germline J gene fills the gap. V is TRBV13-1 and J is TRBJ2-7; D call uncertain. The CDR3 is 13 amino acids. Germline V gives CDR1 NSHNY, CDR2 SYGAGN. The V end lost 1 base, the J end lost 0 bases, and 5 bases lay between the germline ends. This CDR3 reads CASSDTSSYEQYF. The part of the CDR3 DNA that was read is TGTGCCAGCAGTGATACCAGCTCCTATGAACAGTAC.

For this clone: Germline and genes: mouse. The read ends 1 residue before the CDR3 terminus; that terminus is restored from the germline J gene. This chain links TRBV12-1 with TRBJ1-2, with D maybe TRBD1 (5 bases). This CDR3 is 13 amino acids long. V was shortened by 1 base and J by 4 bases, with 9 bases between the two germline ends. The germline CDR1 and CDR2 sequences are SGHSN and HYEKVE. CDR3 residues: CASSLRGCSDYTF. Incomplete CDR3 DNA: TGTGCCAGCTCTCTGAGGGGCTGCTCCGACTACACC.

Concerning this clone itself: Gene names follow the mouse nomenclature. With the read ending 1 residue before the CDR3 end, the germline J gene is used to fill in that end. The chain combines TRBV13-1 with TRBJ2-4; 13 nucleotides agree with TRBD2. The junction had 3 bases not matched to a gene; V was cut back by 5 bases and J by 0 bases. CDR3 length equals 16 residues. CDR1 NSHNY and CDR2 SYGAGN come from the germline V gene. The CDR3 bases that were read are TGTGCCAGCAGGGGGACTGGGGGGGATAGTCAAAACACCTTGTAC. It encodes CASRGTGGDSQNTLY. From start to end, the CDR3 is CASRGTGGDSQNTLYF.

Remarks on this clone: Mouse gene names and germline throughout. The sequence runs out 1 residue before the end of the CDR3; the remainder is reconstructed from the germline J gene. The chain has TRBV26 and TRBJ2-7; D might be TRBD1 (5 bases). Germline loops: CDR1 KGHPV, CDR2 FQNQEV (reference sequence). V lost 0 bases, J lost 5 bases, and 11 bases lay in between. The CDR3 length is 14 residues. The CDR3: CASSLSPGRDEQYF. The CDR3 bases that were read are TGTGCCAGCAGTCTGTCCCCAGGGAGGGATGAACAGTAC.

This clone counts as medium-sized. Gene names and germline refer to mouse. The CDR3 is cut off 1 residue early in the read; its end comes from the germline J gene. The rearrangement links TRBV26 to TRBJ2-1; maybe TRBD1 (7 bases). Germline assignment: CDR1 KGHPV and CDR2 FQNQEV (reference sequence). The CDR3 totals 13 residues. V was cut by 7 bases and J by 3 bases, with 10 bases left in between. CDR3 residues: CASTQGGYAEQFF. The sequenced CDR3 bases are TGTGCCAGCACTCAGGGGGGCTATGCTGAGCAGTTC.

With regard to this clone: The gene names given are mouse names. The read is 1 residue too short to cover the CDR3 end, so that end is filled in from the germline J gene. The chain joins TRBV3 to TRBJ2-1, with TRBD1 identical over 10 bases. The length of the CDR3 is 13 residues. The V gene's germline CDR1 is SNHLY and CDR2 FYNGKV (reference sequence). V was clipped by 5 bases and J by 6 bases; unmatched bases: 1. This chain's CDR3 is CASSRDRGAEQFF. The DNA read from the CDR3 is TGTGCCAGCAGCCGGGACAGGGGTGCTGAGCAGTTC. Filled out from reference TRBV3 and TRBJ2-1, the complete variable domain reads GPKVLQIPSHQIIDMGQMVTLNCDPVSNHLYFYWYKQILGQQMEFLVNFYNGKVMEKSKLFKDQFSVERPDGSYFTLKIQPTALEDSAVYFCASSRDRGAEQFFGPGTRLTVL.

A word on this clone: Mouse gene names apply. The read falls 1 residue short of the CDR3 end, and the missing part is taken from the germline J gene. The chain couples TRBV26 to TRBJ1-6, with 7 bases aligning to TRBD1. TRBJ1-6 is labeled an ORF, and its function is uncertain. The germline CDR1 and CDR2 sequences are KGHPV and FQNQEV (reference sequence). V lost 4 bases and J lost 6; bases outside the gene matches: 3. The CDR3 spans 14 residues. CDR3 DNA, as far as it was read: TGTGCCAGCAGTCCGGGGACAGTTAATTCGCCCCTCTAC. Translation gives CASSPGTVNSPLY. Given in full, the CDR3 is CASSPGTVNSPLYF.

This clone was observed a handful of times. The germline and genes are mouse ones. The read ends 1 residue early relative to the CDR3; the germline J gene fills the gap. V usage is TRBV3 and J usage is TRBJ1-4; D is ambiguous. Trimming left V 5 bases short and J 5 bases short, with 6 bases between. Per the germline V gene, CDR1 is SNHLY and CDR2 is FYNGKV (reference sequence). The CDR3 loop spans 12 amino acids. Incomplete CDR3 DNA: TGTGCCAGCAGCCCAAAAAACGAAAGATTATTT. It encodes CASSPKNERLF. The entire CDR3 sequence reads CASSPKNERLFF.

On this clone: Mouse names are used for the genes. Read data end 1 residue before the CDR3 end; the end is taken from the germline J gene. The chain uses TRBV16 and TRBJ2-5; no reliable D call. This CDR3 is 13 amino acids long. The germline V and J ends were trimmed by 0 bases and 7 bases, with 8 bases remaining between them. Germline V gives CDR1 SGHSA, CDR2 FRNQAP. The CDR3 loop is CASSLDWRNTQYF. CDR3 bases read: TGTGCAAGCAGCTTAGACTGGCGGAACACCCAGTAC.

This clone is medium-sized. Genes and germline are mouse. The chain's CDR3 is CASSQRDRGPEQYF. The sequenced part of the CDR3 DNA is TGTGCCAGCAGCCAACGGGACAGGGGGCCTGAACAGTAC. This chain joins TRBV5 and TRBJ2-7, with 12 bases fitting TRBD1. The sequenced fragment ends 1 residue before the CDR3 boundary, so the rest is inferred from the germline J gene. The CDR3 contains 14 residues. The V segment lost 2 bases and the J segment 6 bases; nucleotides outside the gene matches: 2. The germline gives CDR1 LGHNA, CDR2 YNLKQL (reference sequence).

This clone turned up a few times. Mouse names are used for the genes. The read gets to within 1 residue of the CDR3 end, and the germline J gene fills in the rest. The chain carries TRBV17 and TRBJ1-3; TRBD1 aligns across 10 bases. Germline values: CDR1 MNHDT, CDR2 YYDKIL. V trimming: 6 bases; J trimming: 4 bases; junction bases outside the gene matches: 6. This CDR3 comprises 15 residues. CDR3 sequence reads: CASRLRDRGGNTLYF. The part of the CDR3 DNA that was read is TGTGCTAGCAGGCTCCGGGACAGGGGAGGAAATACGCTCTAT. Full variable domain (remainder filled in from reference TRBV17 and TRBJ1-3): DTTVKQNPRYKLARVGKPVNLICSQTMNHDTMYWYQKKPNQAPKLLLFYYDKILNREADTFEKFQSSRPNNSFCSLYIGSAGLEYSAMYLCASRLRDRGGNTLYFGEGSRLIVV.

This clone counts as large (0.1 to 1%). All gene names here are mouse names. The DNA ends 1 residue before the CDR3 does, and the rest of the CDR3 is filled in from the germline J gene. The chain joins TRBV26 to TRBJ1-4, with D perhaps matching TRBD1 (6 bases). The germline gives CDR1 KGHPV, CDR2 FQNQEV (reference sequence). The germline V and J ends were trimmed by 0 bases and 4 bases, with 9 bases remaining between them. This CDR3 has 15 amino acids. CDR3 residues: CASSLSGQLNERLFF. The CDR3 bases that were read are TGTGCCAGCAGTCTGTCGGGACAACTCAACGAAAGATTATTT.

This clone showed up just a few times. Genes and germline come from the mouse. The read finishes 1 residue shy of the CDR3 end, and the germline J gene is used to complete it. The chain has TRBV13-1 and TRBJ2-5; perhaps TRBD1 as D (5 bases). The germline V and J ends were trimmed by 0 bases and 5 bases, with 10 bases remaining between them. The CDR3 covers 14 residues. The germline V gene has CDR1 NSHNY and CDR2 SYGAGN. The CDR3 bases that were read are TGTGCCAGCAGTGATGCGGGTAGGGGAGACACCCAGTAC. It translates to CASSDAGRGDTQY. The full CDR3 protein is CASSDAGRGDTQYF.

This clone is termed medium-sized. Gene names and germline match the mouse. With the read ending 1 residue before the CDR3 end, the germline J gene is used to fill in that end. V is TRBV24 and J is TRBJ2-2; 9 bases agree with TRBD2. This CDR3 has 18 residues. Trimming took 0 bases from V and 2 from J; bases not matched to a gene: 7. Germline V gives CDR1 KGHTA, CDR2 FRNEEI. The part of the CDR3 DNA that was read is TGTGCCAGCAGTCTGTATATCCACTGGGGGGTTAACACCGGGCAGCTCTAC. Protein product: CASSLYIHWGVNTGQLY. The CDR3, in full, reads CASSLYIHWGVNTGQLYF.

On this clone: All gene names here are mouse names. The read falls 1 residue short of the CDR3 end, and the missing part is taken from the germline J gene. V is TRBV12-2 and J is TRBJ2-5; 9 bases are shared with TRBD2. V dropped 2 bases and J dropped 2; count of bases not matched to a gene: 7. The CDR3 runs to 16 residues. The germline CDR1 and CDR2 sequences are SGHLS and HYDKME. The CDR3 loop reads CASSPRWGGRQDTQYF. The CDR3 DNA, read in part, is TGTGCCAGCTCTCCTCGCTGGGGGGGGCGCCAAGACACCCAGTAC.

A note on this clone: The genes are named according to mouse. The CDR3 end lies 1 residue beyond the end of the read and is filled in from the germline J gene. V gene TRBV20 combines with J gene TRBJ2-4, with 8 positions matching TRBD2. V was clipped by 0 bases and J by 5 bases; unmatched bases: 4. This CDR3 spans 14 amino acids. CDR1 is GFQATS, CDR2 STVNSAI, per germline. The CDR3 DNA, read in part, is TGTGGTGCTAGGGATCTGGGGGGAGGAAACACCTTGTAC. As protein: CGARDLGGGNTLY. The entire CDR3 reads CGARDLGGGNTLYF.

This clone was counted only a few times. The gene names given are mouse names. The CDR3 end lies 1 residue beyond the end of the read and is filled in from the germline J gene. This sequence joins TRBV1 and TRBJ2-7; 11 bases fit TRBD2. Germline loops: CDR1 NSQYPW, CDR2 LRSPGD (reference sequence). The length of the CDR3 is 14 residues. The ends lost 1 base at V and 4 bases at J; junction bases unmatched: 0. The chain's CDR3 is CTCSAGDWGYEQYF. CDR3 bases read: TGCACCTGCAGTGCAGGGGACTGGGGGTATGAACAGTAC.

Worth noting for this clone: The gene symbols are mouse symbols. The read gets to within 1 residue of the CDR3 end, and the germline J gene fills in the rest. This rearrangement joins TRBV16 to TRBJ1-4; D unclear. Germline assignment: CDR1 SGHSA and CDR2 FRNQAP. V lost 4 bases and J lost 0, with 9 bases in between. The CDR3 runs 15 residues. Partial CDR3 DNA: TGTGCAAGCAGCTCCGACACCTTTTCCAACGAAAGATTATTT. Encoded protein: CASSSDTFSNERLF. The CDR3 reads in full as CASSSDTFSNERLFF. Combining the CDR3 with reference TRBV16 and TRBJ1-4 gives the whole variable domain NAGVIQTPRHKVTGKGQEATLWCEPISGHSAVFWYRQTIVQGLEFLTYFRNQAPIDDSGMPKERFSAQMPNQSHSTLKIQSTQPQDSAVYLCASSSDTFSNERLFFGHGTKLSVL.

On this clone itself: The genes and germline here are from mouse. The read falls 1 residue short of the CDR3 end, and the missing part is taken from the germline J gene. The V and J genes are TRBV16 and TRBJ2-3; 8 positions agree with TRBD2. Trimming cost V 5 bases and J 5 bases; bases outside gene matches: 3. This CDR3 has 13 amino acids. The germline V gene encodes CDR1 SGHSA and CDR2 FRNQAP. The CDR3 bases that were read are TGTGCAAGCAGCCCTGGACTGGGAGAAACGCTGTAT. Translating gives CASSPGLGETLY. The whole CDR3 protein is CASSPGLGETLYF.